Below are 5 T cell receptor beta chains sequenced from a single sample in a study of radiation and T cells in renal cell carcinoma (TCRdb year 2020). The library was prepared using the immunoSEQ multiplex PCR assay. TCRdb mirrors the immuneACCESS table, restricted to in-frame sequences. Some clones are absent from its copies; in checked studies, under half trace to an unresolved V gene, and the reason for the others is unknown. Present in this sample are over 30,000 clones, over 70% of which were seen just once. Around a third of the sample is taken by the ten largest. The time point label on this specimen signifies: blood 4 weeks post-SBRT, at nephrectomy. The label giving this sample's treatment or condition can be read as: 15 Gy SBRT to primary tumor, nephrectomy 4 weeks later. The specimen comprised blood, sampled from a patient whose treatment included radiotherapy and nephrectomy. The receptor source for this set is a man aged 55 to 69 with renal cell carcinoma.

The V call is TRBV11-2, the J call TRBJ2-1, with TRBD2 matching over 10 bases. Trimming removed 5 bases from V and 5 bases from J; junction bases left unmatched: 6. Germline CDR1 reads SGHAT; CDR2 reads FQNNGV. This CDR3 comprises 15 residues. CDR3 nucleotides: TGTGCCAGCAGCCTACTAGCGGGACGAGACAATGAGCAGTTCTTC. Its protein is CASSLLAGRDNEQFF.

The CDR3 DNA reads TGTGCTAGTGGTTTCCAGGACCAGAACTCCTACGAGCAGTACTTC. Translation gives CASGFQDQNSYEQYF. The chain recombines TRBV12-5 with TRBJ2-7; D gene unclear. Germline CDR1 is LGHNT and CDR2 is FRNRAP. The V and J ends lost 3 bases and 0 bases respectively, with 12 bases between them. This CDR3 spans 15 amino acids. Variable domain in full (rest from reference TRBV12-5 and TRBJ2-7): DARVTQTPRHKVTEMGQEVTMRCQPILGHNTVFWYRQTMMQGLELLAYFRNRAPLDDSGMPKDRFSAEMPDATLATLKIQPSEPRDSAVYFCASGFQDQNSYEQYFGPGTRLTVT.

CDR3 protein: CASRVGTNTGELFF. For the CDR3, the DNA is TGCGCCAGCAGGGTCGGAACGAACACCGGGGAGCTGTTTTTT. The chain combines TRBV5-1 with TRBJ2-2; no clear D gene. Trimming left V 5 bases short and J 0 bases short, with 8 bases between. This CDR3 has 14 amino acids. Germline values: CDR1 SGHRS, CDR2 YFSETQ.

This sequence joins TRBV5-1 and TRBJ1-2, with 8 bases lining up with TRBD1. V gave up 0 bases and J gave up 3 bases; unmatched junction bases: 4. CDR1 and CDR2 from the germline V gene are SGHRS and YFSETQ. This CDR3 spans 15 amino acids. CDR3 nucleotides: TGCGCCAGCAGCTTGGGGGACAGGCCTTACTATGGCTACACCTTC. It encodes CASSLGDRPYYGYTF.

This clone was detected only once. The chain links TRBV11-3 to TRBJ2-3; the match to TRBD2 covers 11 bases. The CDR3 sequence is 17 residues long. Germline CDR1 and CDR2: SGHNT and YENEEA. J lost 0 bases, V lost 2 bases, and 4 bases had no gene match. Here the CDR3 DNA reads TGTGCCAGCAGCTTACAAGGGACTAGCGGAAGCACAGATACGCAGTATTTT. The encoded protein is CASSLQGTSGSTDTQYF.